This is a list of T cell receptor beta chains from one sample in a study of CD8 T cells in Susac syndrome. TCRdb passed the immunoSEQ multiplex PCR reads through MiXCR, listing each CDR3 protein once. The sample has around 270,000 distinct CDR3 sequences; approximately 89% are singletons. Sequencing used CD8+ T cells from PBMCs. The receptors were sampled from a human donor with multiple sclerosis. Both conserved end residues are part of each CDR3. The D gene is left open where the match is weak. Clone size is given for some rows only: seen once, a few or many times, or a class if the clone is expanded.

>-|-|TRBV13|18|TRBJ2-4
TGTGCCAGCAGCTTAGTCGCCGGGACGGCCCTAGCCAAAAACATTCAGTACTTC
CASSLVAGTALAKNIQYF
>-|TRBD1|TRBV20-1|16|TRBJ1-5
TGCAGTGCTCCCACTTACAGCAGGGGGCCTAATCAGCCCCAGCATTTT
CSAPTYSRGPNQPQHF
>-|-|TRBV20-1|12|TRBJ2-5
TGCAGTGCTAGAGATAAGTTGCAGACCCAGTACTTC
CSARDKLQTQYF
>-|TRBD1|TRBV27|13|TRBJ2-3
TGTGCCAGCCGGGACAGGAGGACAGATACGCAGTATTTT
CASRDRRTDTQYF
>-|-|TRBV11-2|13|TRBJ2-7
TGTGCCAGCAGGGGAGTGGGTAGCGCCGAGCAGTACTTC
CASRGVGSAEQYF
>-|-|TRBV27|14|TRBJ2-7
TGTGCCAGCAGTTTATCGAAACTCTCCTACGAGCAGTACTTC
CASSLSKLSYEQYF
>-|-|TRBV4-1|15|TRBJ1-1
TGCGCCAGCAGCCAAGGGGGAAACATGAACACTGAAGCTTTCTTT
CASSQGGNMNTEAFF
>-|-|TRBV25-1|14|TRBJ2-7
TGTGCCAGCAGTGAATCCCTGGGACCCTACGAGCAGTACTTC
CASSESLGPYEQYF
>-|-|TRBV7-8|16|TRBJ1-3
TGTGCCAGCAGCTTAGCCGGGGGGCTCTCTGGAAACACCATATATTTT
CASSLAGGLSGNTIYF
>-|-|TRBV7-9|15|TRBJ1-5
TGTGCCAGCAGCTCCTCAGGGCAGGTCAATCAGCCCCAGCATTTT
CASSSSGQVNQPQHF
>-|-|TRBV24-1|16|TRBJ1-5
TGTGCCACCAGTGATGGGGGGCCTTATAGCAATCAGCCCCAGCATTTT
CATSDGGPYSNQPQHF
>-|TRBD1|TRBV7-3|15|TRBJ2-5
TGTGCCAGCAGCTTATTGGGGGCAGGGGGAGAGACCCAGTACTTC
CASSLLGAGGETQYF
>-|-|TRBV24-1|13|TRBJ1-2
TGTGCCACCAGTGATTTTTGGCCCTATGGCTACACCTTC
CATSDFWPYGYTF
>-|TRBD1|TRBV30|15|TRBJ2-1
TGTGCTCACGACGCGGGACAGGGGGCCCACAATGAGCAGTTCTTC
CAHDAGQGAHNEQFF
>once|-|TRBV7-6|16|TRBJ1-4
TGTGCCAGCAGCTACGATCCAGGGTCAACTAATGAAAAACTGTTTTTT
CASSYDPGSTNEKLFF
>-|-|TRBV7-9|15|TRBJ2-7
TGTGCCAGCAGCACACGAACAGGGATCAGAAGTGAGCAGTACTTC
CASSTRTGIRSEQYF
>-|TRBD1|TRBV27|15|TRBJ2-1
TGTGCCAGCAACCCTAGGACAGGGTACTACAATGAGCAGTTCTTC
CASNPRTGYYNEQFF
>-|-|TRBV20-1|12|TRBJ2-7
TGCAGTGCGAGAGATTGGACCGACGAGCAGTACTTC
CSARDWTDEQYF
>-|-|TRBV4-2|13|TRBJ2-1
TGTGCCAGCAATCAGGCACCAGGAAATGAGCAGTTCTTC
CASNQAPGNEQFF
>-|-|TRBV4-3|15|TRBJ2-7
TGCGCCAGCAGCCAAGATACAGGGGAGGTCTACGAGCAGTACTTC
CASSQDTGEVYEQYF
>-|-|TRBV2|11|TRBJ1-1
TGTGCCAGCGGGGGGGGCGCTGAAGCTTTCTTT
CASGGGAEAFF
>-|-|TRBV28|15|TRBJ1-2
TGTGCCAGCAGTTTATCCCCCTTTCCCGCGGTGGGCTACACCTTC
CASSLSPFPAVGYTF
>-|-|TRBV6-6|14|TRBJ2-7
TGTGCCAGCAGTTATTCACAGATCTCCAGCGAGCAGTACTTC
CASSYSQISSEQYF
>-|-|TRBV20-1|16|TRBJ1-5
TGCAGTGCTAGATGCGCTTCGGACTACGGGAATCAGCCCCAGCATTTT
CSARCASDYGNQPQHF
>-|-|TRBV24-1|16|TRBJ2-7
TGTGCCACCAGTGACCCCGCCGGGACGGCCCCTGGCGAGCAGTACTTC
CATSDPAGTAPGEQYF
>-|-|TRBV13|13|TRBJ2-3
TGTGCCAGCAGCTCCGACAGGTTGGATACGCAGTATTTT
CASSSDRLDTQYF
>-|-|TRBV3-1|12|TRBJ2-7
TGTGCCAGCAGCCCAAATTACTACGAGCAGTACTTC
CASSPNYYEQYF
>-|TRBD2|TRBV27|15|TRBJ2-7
TGTGCCAGCAGTTTAACGGCTAGCGGGAGTTTGGAGCAGTACTTC
CASSLTASGSLEQYF
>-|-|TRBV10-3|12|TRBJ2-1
TGTGCCATCAGTGCAGGTATCAATGAGCAGTTCTTC
CAISAGINEQFF
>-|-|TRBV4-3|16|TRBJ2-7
TGCGCCAGCAGCCAAGGGGTGGGTCGGAATGACTACGAGCAGTACTTC
CASSQGVGRNDYEQYF
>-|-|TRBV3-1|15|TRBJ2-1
TGTGCCAGCAGCCAAGAGTTAGGGGGGGGTAATGAGCAGTTCTTC
CASSQELGGGNEQFF
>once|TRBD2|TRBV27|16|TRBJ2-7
TGTGCCAGCAGTTTCCAAGCGGGATCTAGCTCCTACGAGCAGTACTTC
CASSFQAGSSSYEQYF
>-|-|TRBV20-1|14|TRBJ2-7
TGCAGTGCTGTGCCGACAGCCGTCGCCTACGAGCAGTACTTC
CSAVPTAVAYEQYF
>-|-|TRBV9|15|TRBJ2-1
TGTGCCAGCAGCGTAGGGGGGAGAACTCTCCATGAGCAGTTCTTC
CASSVGGRTLHEQFF
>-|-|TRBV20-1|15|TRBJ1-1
TGCAGTGCTAGCCGACGGGCAACCCTTGGTGTAGAAGCTTTCTTT
CSASRRATLGVEAFF
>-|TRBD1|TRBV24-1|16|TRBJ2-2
TGTGCCACCAGTGATATGGACAGGGGTGAAACCGGGGAGCTGTTTTTT
CATSDMDRGETGELFF
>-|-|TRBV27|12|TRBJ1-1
TGTGCCAGCAGCCTCGGCCAGGGAGAAGCTTTCTTT
CASSLGQGEAFF
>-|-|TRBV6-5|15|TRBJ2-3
TGTGCCAGCAGTTCTCAAGGGGGGTTTTCAGATACGCAGTATTTT
CASSSQGGFSDTQYF
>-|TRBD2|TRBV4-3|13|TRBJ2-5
TGCGCCAGCAGCCAATCGGGGACTAGCTCCAAGTACTTC
CASSQSGTSSKYF
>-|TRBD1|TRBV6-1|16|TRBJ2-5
TGTGCCAGCAGTCAACGACAGGGGCGACTGATAGAGACCCAGTACTTC
CASSQRQGRLIETQYF
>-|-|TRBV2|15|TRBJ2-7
TGTGCCAGCACCCCTGGAGGCATAGTAATCTACGAGCAGTACTTC
CASTPGGIVIYEQYF
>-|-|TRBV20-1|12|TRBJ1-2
TGCAGTGCTAGTAGCGGGGGAAATGGCTACACCTTC
CSASSGGNGYTF
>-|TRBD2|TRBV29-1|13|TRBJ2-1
TGCAGCGTTGTCGCGGGAGTAGGGAATGAGCAGTTCTTC
CSVVAGVGNEQFF
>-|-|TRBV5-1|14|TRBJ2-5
TGCGCCAGCAGCGCCCCAATGGCAGAAGAGACCCAGTACTTC
CASSAPMAEETQYF
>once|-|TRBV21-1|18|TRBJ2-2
TGTGCCAGCAGCAAAGTTTGCCTAGAGCAGGGTTACACCGGGGAGCTGTTTTTT
CASSKVCLEQGYTGELFF
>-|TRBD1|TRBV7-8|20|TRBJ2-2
TGTGCCTGCAGCTTAGCGCTTCCAGGGCCGCGACAGGGGGACACCGGGGAGCTGTTTTTT
CACSLALPGPRQGDTGELFF
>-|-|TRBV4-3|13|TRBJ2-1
TGCGCCAGCAGCCCCGGTGGCGCCTATGAGCAGTTCTTC
CASSPGGAYEQFF
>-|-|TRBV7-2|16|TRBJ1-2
TGTGCCAGCAGCTTAGCTCTGACCCCCCGGCAGTATGGCTACACCTTC
CASSLALTPRQYGYTF
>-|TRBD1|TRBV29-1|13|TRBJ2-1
TGCAGCGTTCCGGGACAGGGGGCGATTGAGCAGTTCTTC
CSVPGQGAIEQFF
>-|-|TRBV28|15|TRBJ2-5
TGTGCCAGCAGCCCCGGCGGACCATATGGAGAGACCCAGTACTTC
CASSPGGPYGETQYF
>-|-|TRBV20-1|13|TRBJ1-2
TGCAGTGCTATAGGGGCGCTTCTGGATGGCTACACCTTC
CSAIGALLDGYTF
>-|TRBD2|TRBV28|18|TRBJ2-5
TGTGCCAGCAGTCCAATCACCCCTAGCGGATTGTATCAAGAGACCCAGTACTTC
CASSPITPSGLYQETQYF
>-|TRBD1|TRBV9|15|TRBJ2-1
TGTGCCAGCAGCGTTGGGACAGGAACGTACAATGAGCAGTTCTTC
CASSVGTGTYNEQFF